This T cell receptor beta chain is drawn from a study of T-cell reconstitution after alpha-beta-depleted transplantation in children. Trimming took off 3 bases at V and 3 bases at J, with 12 bases between the two ends. The CDR3 runs 15 residues. Preparation of the TCRbeta library was carried out with unique molecular identifiers. TCRdb reprocessed the PCR reads via MiXCR and lists one record per CDR3 protein. The repertoire includes approximately 350,000 distinct CDR3 sequences, approximately 10% of them detected once, and under 3% sits in the top ten. The rearrangement uses TRBV12-3 or TRBV12-4 and TRBJ2-1; unclear D gene. The clonotype originates from a human donor who donated a stem cell graft to a child with acute lymphoblastic leukemia. Material: PBMCs from the stem cell graft donor, obtained from the stem cell graft. The CDR3 bases are TGTGCCAGCAGTTTCGGTAACACCAACTACAATGAGCAGTTCTTC. Amino acid sequence: CASSFGNTNYNEQFF.